Each of the 28 T cell receptor beta chains below was sequenced from the same sample in a study of cytomegalovirus exposure and HLA in healthy donors. The primer mix had 60 Vbeta and 13 Jbeta primers. Clones were sequenced by immunoSEQ multiplex PCR, and TCRdb holds only the in-frame ones, with some missing. The sample contains under 170,000 clones, 63% of which appear only once. The sequenced sample consisted of PBMCs. Source of these receptors: a woman aged 60 to 75 in good health and CMV-seropositive.

This clone came up a few times. The V call is TRBV5-4, the J call TRBJ1-2; TRBD1 might be the D (6 bases). The CDR3 contains 16 residues. CDR1 is SGHNT, CDR2 YYREEE, per germline (reference sequence). The V gene lost 4 bases and the J gene lost 8 bases, with 24 bases spanning the gap. This chain's CDR3 is CASSRDGTFEPEGYTF. CDR3 nucleotides: TGTGCCAGCAGCCGAGACGGGACATTCGAACCCGAAGGCTACACCTTC.

The rearrangement links TRBV5-5 to TRBJ1-5; possible D gene TRBD1, 6 bases. Germline V gives CDR1 SGHKS, CDR2 YYEKEE (reference sequence). This CDR3 spans 15 amino acids. Trimming left V 4 bases short and J 6 bases short, with 17 bases between. The CDR3 bases are TGTGCCAGCAGCATACAGGGAGATCTAAGTCAGCCCCAGCATTTT. Encoded protein: CASSIQGDLSQPQHF.

The CDR3 spells CASSLRLAGAYEQYF. CDR3 in DNA: TGTGCCAGCAGTTTAAGGCTAGCGGGAGCCTACGAGCAGTACTTC. The V gene is TRBV27, the J gene TRBJ2-7; TRBD2 matches at 10 bases. This CDR3 is 15 amino acids long. Trimming removed 2 bases from V and 2 bases from J; junction bases left unmatched: 3. CDR1 is MNHEY, CDR2 SMNVEV, per germline (reference sequence).

The V call is TRBV7-9, the J call TRBJ2-5; 13 bases are a match to TRBD2. This CDR3 region has 17 residues. Trimming at V came to 5 bases and at J to 1 base, leaving 7 bases not matched to a gene. Per germline, CDR1 SEHNR and CDR2 FQNEAQ (reference sequence). The CDR3 DNA is TGTGCCAGCAGCGCCCGGACTAGCGGGAGCCCCCAAGAGACCCAGTACTTC. Encoded protein: CASSARTSGSPQETQYF.

The genes are TRBV9 and TRBJ1-1; possible D gene TRBD1, 5 bases. CDR1 SGDLS and CDR2 YYNGEE come from the germline V gene. This CDR3 is 14 amino acids long. V was cut by 0 bases and J by 5 bases, with 11 bases left in between. The CDR3: CASSVVQGGTEAFF. As DNA, the CDR3 is TGTGCCAGCAGCGTAGTCCAGGGTGGGACTGAAGCTTTCTTT. Variable domain in full (rest from reference TRBV9 and TRBJ1-1): DSGVTQTPKHLITATGQRVTLRCSPRSGDLSVYWYQQSLDQGLQFLIQYYNGEERAKGNILERFSAQQFPDLHSELNLSSLELGDSALYFCASSVVQGGTEAFFGQGTRLTVV.

This clone was counted a few times. J is TRBJ2-3 and V is TRBV7-6, with 14 bases identical to TRBD2. Germline V gene lookup returns CDR1 SGHVS and CDR2 FNYEAQ. V shed 1 base and J 4 bases; nucleotides not matched to a gene: 7. This CDR3 has 18 residues. CDR3 nucleotide sequence: TGTGCCAGCAGCTTAGGCCTGACTAGCGGGAGGGCCTCAGATACGCAGTATTTT. Encoded protein: CASSLGLTSGRASDTQYF.

This chain uses TRBV28 with TRBJ1-2, with TRBD1 identical over 7 bases. This CDR3 spans 14 amino acids. V lost 1 base and J lost 8; bases outside the gene matches: 7. CDR1 is MDHEN and CDR2 is SYDVKM in the germline V gene. The CDR3 protein is CASSLFETGNGYTF. The CDR3 DNA follows: TGTGCCAGCAGTTTATTTGAGACAGGGAACGGCTACACCTTC.

V gene TRBV7-9 combines with J gene TRBJ1-2, with TRBD1 identical over 7 bases. The CDR3 has 15 residues. V gave up 4 bases and J gave up 8 bases; unmatched junction bases: 13. From germline, CDR1 is SEHNR and CDR2 FQNEAQ (reference sequence). CDR3 in DNA: TGTGCCAGCAGCTCCTTCCTTGGAGGGGGCTGGGGCTACACCTTC. Its protein is CASSSFLGGGWGYTF.

The gene calls are TRBV27 and TRBJ2-1, with 8 positions matching TRBD2. This CDR3 comprises 14 residues. Germline values: CDR1 MNHEY, CDR2 SMNVEV (reference sequence). The V segment lost 4 bases and the J segment 8 bases; nucleotides outside the gene matches: 7. In nucleotides, the CDR3 is TGTGCCAGCAGTTCCCTAGCGGGTGGTCATGAGCAGTTCTTC. Encoded protein: CASSSLAGGHEQFF.

The chain links TRBV29-1 to TRBJ2-3, with a weak D call TRBD2 (6 bases). V was cut by 2 bases and J by 0 bases, with 9 bases left in between. Germline CDR1 SQVTM, CDR2 ANQGSEA. This CDR3 is built from 14 residues. For the CDR3, the DNA is TGCAGCGTTGAAAGTAGCGGAAGCACAGATACGCAGTATTTT. The encoded protein is CSVESSGSTDTQYF.

In its sample, this clone was seen a few times. This chain joins TRBV19 and TRBJ2-7; TRBD1 matches 8 bases. Germline trimming cut 2 bases from V and 1 base from J; bases unmatched to any gene: 4. The length of the CDR3 is 15 residues. CDR1 is LNHDA, CDR2 SQIVND, per germline (reference sequence). The CDR3 protein is CASSIQGARSYEQYF. The CDR3 nucleotides are TGTGCCAGTAGTATACAGGGGGCGCGGTCCTACGAGCAGTACTTC.

This clone occurred a few times. The chain couples TRBV6-6 to TRBJ2-7; D gene ambiguous. The CDR3 is 13 residues long. The V gene lost 6 bases and the J gene lost 0 bases, with 9 bases spanning the gap. Germline V CDR1 and CDR2: MNHNY, SVGAGI (reference sequence). The chain's CDR3 is CASSAGFSYEQYF. The CDR3 DNA follows: TGTGCCAGCAGCGCAGGATTCTCCTACGAGCAGTACTTC.

CDR3 in DNA: TGTGCCATCAGTGAAGTGGGAGCCTACGAGCAGTACTTC. Residues: CAISEVGAYEQYF. The rearrangement links TRBV10-3 to TRBJ2-7, with D tentatively TRBD2 (5 bases). There are 13 residues in the CDR3. Germline CDR1 reads ENHRY; CDR2 reads SYGVKD. V lost 3 bases and J 2 bases, leaving 8 bases between the germline ends.

The chain recombines TRBV7-9 with TRBJ1-1, with unresolved D. Germline V lookup: CDR1 SEHNR, CDR2 FQNEAQ (reference sequence). The CDR3 spans 11 residues. V was cut by 6 bases and J by 3 bases, with 5 bases left in between. The CDR3 DNA sequence: TGTGCCAGCAGTCGAGACACTGAAGCTTTCTTT. Its protein is CASSRDTEAFF.

The chain carries TRBV5-6 and TRBJ2-5; TRBD1 agrees at 11 bases. After removal of 4 bases from V and 4 bases from J, the junction contained 3 bases not matched to a gene. CDR1 is SGHDT and CDR2 is YYEEEE in the germline V gene. The CDR3 is 14 residues long. The CDR3 DNA reads TGTGCCAGCAGCGGGACAGGGGGTCGAGAGACCCAGTACTTC. It encodes CASSGTGGRETQYF. The full variable domain, in which reference TRBV5-6 and TRBJ2-5 provide the parts outside the CDR3, is DAGVTQSPTHLIKTRGQQVTLRCSPKSGHDTVSWYQQALGQGPQFIFQYYEEEERQRGNFPDRFSGHQFPNYSSELNVNALLLGDSALYLCASSGTGGRETQYFGPGTRLLVL.

The rearrangement joins TRBV2 to TRBJ2-5; D perhaps matches TRBD2 (6 bases). From germline, CDR1 is SNHLY and CDR2 FYNNEI. The V end lost 2 bases, the J end lost 5 bases, and 6 bases lay between the germline ends. This CDR3 region has 12 residues. This CDR3 is CASSESGETQYF. The CDR3 DNA reads TGTGCCAGCAGTGAAAGCGGGGAGACCCAGTACTTC.

Here the CDR3 DNA reads TGTGCCAGTAGTAAGCTAGCGGACTACAATGAGCAGTTCTTC. Encoded protein: CASSKLADYNEQFF. The V gene is TRBV19, the J gene TRBJ2-1; 7 bases agree with TRBD2. V was pared by 4 bases and J by 3 bases, with 3 bases of the junction left unmatched. There are 14 residues in the CDR3. In germline, CDR1 is LNHDA, CDR2 SQIVND (reference sequence).

CDR3 sequence: CASSLTSGYYNEQFF. The CDR3 DNA reads TGCGCCAGCAGCTTGACTAGCGGTTACTACAATGAGCAGTTCTTC. V gene TRBV5-1 combines with J gene TRBJ2-1; 8 positions agree with TRBD2. The V segment lost 1 base and the J segment 3 bases; nucleotides outside the gene matches: 3. CDR3 length: 15 amino acids. The germline V gene has CDR1 SGHRS and CDR2 YFSETQ.

Turning to this clone: This same CDR3 is encoded by further DNA sequences in the sample. This chain connects TRBV7-9 to TRBJ2-3, with D possibly TRBD1 on 6 matching bases. Trimming cost V 4 bases and J 4 bases, with 9 bases left between them. CDR3 length equals 13 residues. Germline CDR1 and CDR2: SEHNR and FQNEAQ (reference sequence). CDR3 protein: CASSSRGPDTQYF. Written as DNA, the CDR3 is TGTGCCAGCAGCTCCAGGGGACCAGATACGCAGTATTTT.

This clone was picked up a small number of times. V gene TRBV27 combines with J gene TRBJ2-3; 10 bases agree with TRBD1. This CDR3 region has 15 residues. Looked up from germline, CDR1 is MNHEY and CDR2 is SMNVEV (reference sequence). Trimming cost V 6 bases and J 5 bases; bases outside gene matches: 8. CDR3 DNA sequence: TGTGCCAGCAGGCCGGGACAGGGGTTGAGAGATACGCAGTATTTT. It translates to CASRPGQGLRDTQYF.

The V call is TRBV6-4, the J call TRBJ2-7; 14 bases are shared with TRBD2. V dropped 6 bases and J dropped 5; count of bases not matched to a gene: 3. Germline V gene sequence: CDR1 MRHNA, CDR2 SNTAGT. The CDR3 loop spans 14 amino acids. CDR3 region: CASSAGLAGDEQYF. In nucleotides, the CDR3 is TGTGCCAGCAGCGCGGGACTAGCGGGAGACGAGCAGTACTTC.

This clone was seen a few times. The chain is built from TRBV19 and TRBJ2-7; D call uncertain. Per germline, CDR1 LNHDA and CDR2 SQIVND (reference sequence). This CDR3 is 14 amino acids long. V was shortened by 7 bases and J by 4 bases, with 17 bases between the two germline ends. The CDR3 loop reads CASTSSSTPYEQYF. Written as DNA, the CDR3 is TGTGCCAGTACCTCCTCTAGTACACCTTACGAGCAGTACTTC.

V gene TRBV7-3 combines with J gene TRBJ2-1, with 10 bases aligning to TRBD2. The germline CDR1 and CDR2 sequences are SGHTA and FQGTGA. The length of the CDR3 is 16 residues. Trimming removed 5 bases from V and 9 bases from J; junction bases left unmatched: 13. The CDR3 sequence is CASSLLPSSGSFEQFF. The DNA of the CDR3 is TGTGCCAGCAGCCTTCTCCCCTCTAGCGGGAGCTTTGAGCAGTTCTTC. The variable domain in full, completed from reference TRBV7-3 and TRBJ2-1, reads GAGVSQTPSNKVTEKGKYVELRCDPISGHTALYWYRQSLGQGPEFLIYFQGTGAADDSGLPNDRFFAVRPEGSVSTLKIQRTERGDSAVYLCASSLLPSSGSFEQFFGPGTRLTVL.

Only a few counts were recorded for this clone. The gene calls are TRBV7-2 and TRBJ2-1, with TRBD2 identical over 14 bases. The CDR3 spans 17 residues. V dropped 5 bases and J dropped 5; count of bases not matched to a gene: 8. Germline V gene lookup returns CDR1 SGHTA and CDR2 FQGNSA. The CDR3 bases are TGTGCCAGCAGCCGGACTAGCGGGAGGTCCCTTAACAATGAGCAGTTCTTC. It specifies CASSRTSGRSLNNEQFF.

The V call is TRBV19, the J call TRBJ1-2; 8 bases map to TRBD1. Germline V gene lookup returns CDR1 LNHDA and CDR2 SQIVND (reference sequence). The CDR3 totals 13 residues. The V and J ends lost 4 bases and 2 bases, in that order; junction bases with no gene match: 0. CDR3 coding DNA: TGTGCCAGTAGTAGGACAGGGAACTATGGCTACACCTTC. Protein sequence: CASSRTGNYGYTF.

This clone was recorded a few times. CDR3: CASSFLPSGSTDTQYF. For the CDR3, the DNA is TGTGCCAGCAGCTTTCTTCCTAGCGGGAGTACAGATACGCAGTATTTT. This chain connects TRBV7-3 to TRBJ2-3; 10 bases agree with TRBD2. This CDR3 is built from 16 residues. CDR1 and CDR2 from the germline V gene are SGHTA and FQGTGA. V lost 3 bases and J lost 3; bases outside the gene matches: 6.

The chain recombines TRBV15 with TRBJ2-6; 8 bases agree with TRBD1. The CDR3 runs to 16 residues. Per the germline V gene, CDR1 is LNHNV and CDR2 is YYDKDF (reference sequence). V shed 8 bases, J shed 0 bases, and the junction held 6 bases outside the gene matches. This CDR3 is CATSGTGGSGANVLTF. The CDR3 DNA reads TGTGCCACCTCCGGGACAGGCGGCTCTGGGGCCAACGTCCTGACTTTC.

This sequence joins TRBV30 and TRBJ2-7, with 10 bases aligning to TRBD1. After removal of 5 bases from V and 4 bases from J, the junction contained 5 bases not matched to a gene. Germline-derived CDR1 and CDR2 are GTSNPN and SVGIG (reference sequence). This CDR3 is built from 13 residues. The CDR3 bases are TGTGCCTGGGGGTGGACAGGGGGTTACGAGCAGTACTTC. Its translation: CAWGWTGGYEQYF.